This passage covers 30 T cell receptor beta chains from one sample sequenced in a study of post-analysis software for immune sequencing data. Overall study findings and caveats: Patients used about 5 TRBV segments, including TRBV5-6, TRBV5-1 and TRBV20-1, more often than controls.

Antigens of these TCRs are unknown. The TCR beta cDNA libraries contained unique molecular identifiers. A single record per CDR3 protein comes from TCRdb applying MiXCR to the PCR reads. The sample records 800,000 to 950,000 distinct CDR3 sequences, 53% being singletons. The sequenced material came from blood. These receptors all stem from a girl aged 5 to 17 with multiple sclerosis.

The chain recombines TRBV5-4 with TRBJ2-5; 8 bases line up with TRBD1. From germline, CDR1 is SGHNT and CDR2 YYREEE (reference sequence). CDR3 size: 16 residues. The V gene end was trimmed by 0 bases and the J gene end by 1 base; junction bases not matched to a gene: 5. DNA of the CDR3: TGTGCCAGCAGCTTGGATACTACAGGGGGCCAAGAGACCCAGTACTTC. Translating gives CASSLDTTGGQETQYF. The whole variable domain, filled in from reference TRBV5-4 and TRBJ2-5, reads ETGVTQSPTHLIKTRGQQVTLRCSSQSGHNTVSWYQQALGQGPQFIFQYYREEENGRGNFPPRFSGLQFPNYSSELNVNALELDDSALYLCASSLDTTGGQETQYFGPGTRLLVL.

The chain couples TRBV7-6 to TRBJ1-1; 9 bases are a match to TRBD1. The V gene end was trimmed by 3 bases and the J gene end by 6 bases; junction bases not matched to a gene: 8. The CDR3 length is 15 residues. Per the germline V gene, CDR1 is SGHVS and CDR2 is FNYEAQ. CDR3 residues: CASSFMGQGGSEAFF. As DNA, the CDR3 is TGTGCCAGCAGCTTCATGGGACAGGGCGGTTCTGAAGCTTTCTTT.

The rearrangement joins TRBV27 to TRBJ2-7, with 7 bases that match TRBD1. The junction had 9 bases not matched to a gene; V was cut back by 6 bases and J by 4 bases. Germline lookup yields CDR1 MNHEY and CDR2 SMNVEV (reference sequence). CDR3 length equals 14 residues. CDR3 in DNA: TGTGCCAGCAGGGGGACAGCAATCCCTTACGAGCAGTACTTC. Its protein is CASRGTAIPYEQYF.

The J gene is TRBJ2-3, the V gene TRBV5-1, with a possible D match to TRBD1 (5 bases). V was trimmed by 1 base and J by 2 bases, leaving 14 bases between them. CDR1 and CDR2 from the germline V gene are SGHRS and YFSETQ. The CDR3 consists of 16 residues. CDR3 in amino acids: CASSLFFGQPTDTQYF. CDR3 nucleotide sequence: TGCGCCAGCAGCTTGTTCTTCGGACAACCCACAGATACGCAGTATTTT.

The chain joins TRBV29-1 to TRBJ2-5; 15 bases match TRBD2. Germline loops: CDR1 SQVTM, CDR2 ANQGSEA. This CDR3 is 17 amino acids long. The V gene end was trimmed by 2 bases and the J gene end by 2 bases; junction bases not matched to a gene: 6. CDR3 coding DNA: TGCAGCGTTGAATGGGGACTAGCGGGAGGAACTCAAGAGACCCAGTACTTC. It specifies CSVEWGLAGGTQETQYF.

This clonotype was found a few times. The CDR3 nucleotides are TGTGCCAGCAGTTGGGGCCAGGGGTCTAATTCACCCCTCCACTTT. This sequence encodes CASSWGQGSNSPLHF. The chain combines TRBV12-3 or TRBV12-4 with TRBJ1-6; D possibly corresponds to TRBD1 (6 bases). CDR3 length equals 15 residues. Trimming removed 4 bases at V and 6 bases at J, with 13 bases between.

This clonotype was seen more than once but under ten times. The chain has TRBV12-5 and TRBJ2-5, with a weak D call TRBD2 (5 bases). V was clipped by 6 bases and J by 7 bases, with 15 bases between them. Germline V gene data show CDR1 as LGHNT and CDR2 as FRNRAP. CDR3 length equals 13 residues. The CDR3 nucleotides are TGTGCTAGTGGCCCTATAAGGGAGCGGACCCAGTACTTC. Its protein is CASGPIRERTQYF.

The sample holds a few counts of this clonotype. The chain links TRBV20-1 to TRBJ2-1; perhaps TRBD2 as D (5 bases). The closer fit of TRBJ2-7 to the DNA end suggests the J call may be wrong. This CDR3 spans 13 amino acids. Germline V CDR1 and CDR2: DFQATT, SNEGSKA (reference sequence). CDR3 region: CSAPRTGNYEQYF. DNA for the CDR3: TGCAGTGCACCGCGGACGGGGAACTACGAGCAGTACTTC.

Here the CDR3 reads CSATGTSPGEQFF. As DNA, the CDR3 is TGCAGCGCGACGGGGACAAGTCCAGGGGAGCAGTTCTTC. This rearrangement joins TRBV29-1 to TRBJ2-1; maybe TRBD1 (6 bases). V was trimmed by 7 bases and J by 10 bases, leaving 20 bases between them. This CDR3 region has 13 residues. CDR1 is SQVTM and CDR2 is ANQGSEA in the germline V gene.

This chain uses TRBV24-1 with TRBJ1-2; maybe TRBD1 (5 bases). CDR3 length equals 12 residues. Germline loops: CDR1 KGHDR, CDR2 SFDVKD. Trimming removed 4 bases at V and 5 bases at J, with 7 bases between. The CDR3, as DNA: TGTGCCACCAGTGACTCAGGGTATGGCTACACCTTC. Amino acid sequence: CATSDSGYGYTF.

CDR3: CAISDGTSGGQYF. DNA for the CDR3: TGTGCCATCAGTGACGGGACTAGCGGGGGCCAGTACTTC. The V and J genes are TRBV10-3 and TRBJ2-7; 14 positions match TRBD2. The CDR3 consists of 13 residues. Germline CDR1 is ENHRY and CDR2 is SYGVKD. V was pared by 3 bases and J by 10 bases, with 2 bases of the junction left unmatched.

The chain carries TRBV7-8 and TRBJ2-1; TRBD2 aligns across 8 bases. With V trimmed by 5 bases and J by 10 bases, 16 bases remained unmatched. The length of the CDR3 is 16 residues. CDR1 and CDR2 (germline): SGHVS, FQNEAQ. CDR3 residues: CASSLRTSGRGDEQFF. Here the CDR3 DNA reads TGTGCCAGCAGCCTTAGGACCAGCGGGAGAGGGGACGAGCAGTTCTTC.

This clonotype was counted between two and nine times. The rearrangement joins TRBV29-1 to TRBJ1-4; tentative D call: TRBD1 (5 bases). Trimming took off 5 bases at V and 6 bases at J, with 13 bases between the two ends. CDR3 length: 13 residues. Germline-derived CDR1 and CDR2 are SQVTM and ANQGSEA. The CDR3 is CSVTGGSHEKLFF. CDR3 in DNA: TGCAGCGTTACGGGGGGGAGCCATGAAAAACTGTTTTTT.

This sequence joins TRBV10-3 and TRBJ2-5, with TRBD2 matching 10 bases. Germline values: CDR1 ENHRY, CDR2 SYGVKD. J lost 11 bases, V lost 6 bases, and 21 bases had no gene match. The CDR3 sequence is 17 residues long. The CDR3 sequence is CAIRVAAGGEGSNEQYF. The CDR3 DNA sequence: TGTGCCATCAGGGTCGCAGCGGGAGGGGAGGGTTCAAATGAGCAGTACTTC.

The CDR3 bases are TGCAGTGCTAGAGGGCAGGGGAGCATTCAGTACTTC. This sequence encodes CSARGQGSIQYF. The V call is TRBV20-1, the J call TRBJ2-4; tentatively, D is TRBD1 (6 bases). The CDR3 spans 12 residues. Germline V gene lookup returns CDR1 DFQATT and CDR2 SNEGSKA (reference sequence). The ends were cut back, 1 base at V and 9 bases at J, with 10 bases in the middle.

This chain uses TRBV11-2 with TRBJ2-1, with D perhaps matching TRBD2 (6 bases). The CDR3 spans 15 residues. The ends were cut back, 3 bases at V and 7 bases at J, with 16 bases in the middle. Germline CDR1 SGHAT, CDR2 FQNNGV. The CDR3 DNA follows: TGTGCCAGCAGCTTGATGGTCGGGGGTCGGAATGAGCAGTTCTTC. Translated: CASSLMVGGRNEQFF.

The chain carries TRBV27 and TRBJ2-5; a weak D match, TRBD2 (6 bases). The J call may be in error: the DNA end matches TRBJ2-7 better. The CDR3 has 14 residues. Per germline, CDR1 MNHEY and CDR2 SMNVEV (reference sequence). In nucleotides, the CDR3 is TGTGCCAGCACGCTAAGGACGGGGGATCTCGAGCAGTACTTC. It codes for CASTLRTGDLEQYF.

J is TRBJ1-2 and V is TRBV5-1; TRBD1 agrees at 8 bases. There are 15 residues in the CDR3. The V gene end was trimmed by 1 base and the J gene end by 5 bases; junction bases not matched to a gene: 7. The germline V gene encodes CDR1 SGHRS and CDR2 YFSETQ. As DNA, the CDR3 is TGCGCCAGCAGCTTGTCCGACAGGGGAGGATATGGCTACACCTTC. Protein product: CASSLSDRGGYGYTF.

This clonotype showed up just once. CDR3 sequence reads: CASSSTSDTQYF. CDR3 nucleotide sequence: TGCGCCAGCAGCTCCACATCCGATACGCAGTATTTT. This chain connects TRBV5-1 to TRBJ2-3; D unresolved. The CDR3 sequence is 12 residues long. Germline CDR1 and CDR2: SGHRS and YFSETQ. Trimming removed 3 bases at V and 6 bases at J, with 8 bases between. Filled out from reference TRBV5-1 and TRBJ2-3, the complete variable domain reads KAGVTQTPRYLIKTRGQQVTLSCSPISGHRSVSWYQQTPGQGLQFLFEYFSETQRNKGNFPGRFSGRQFSNSRSEMNVSTLELGDSALYLCASSSTSDTQYFGPGTRLTVL.

The chain combines TRBV5-1 with TRBJ1-2; D remains ambiguous. CDR3 size: 15 residues. The germline gives CDR1 SGHRS, CDR2 YFSETQ. With 4 bases removed from V and 2 bases from J, the gap between germline ends came to 15 bases. The CDR3 is CASSPSIGQNYGYTF. In nucleotides, the CDR3 is TGCGCCAGCAGCCCTTCTATTGGGCAGAACTATGGCTACACCTTC.

This clonotype was seen only a few times. The CDR3 nucleotides are TGTGCTAGTGGTCCCTCGGAGACAGGGGTGGCAGATACGCAGTATTTT. Translation gives CASGPSETGVADTQYF. The rearrangement uses TRBV12-5 and TRBJ2-3; 8 bases fit TRBD1. After removal of 5 bases from V and 4 bases from J, the junction contained 11 bases not matched to a gene. This CDR3 has 16 amino acids. Germline lookup yields CDR1 LGHNT and CDR2 FRNRAP.

This rearrangement joins TRBV9 to TRBJ2-1; D may correspond to TRBD1 or TRBD2 (5 bases each). The ends were cut back, 2 bases at V and 8 bases at J, with 14 bases in the middle. CDR3 length: 14 residues. Germline loops: CDR1 SGDLS, CDR2 YYNGEE. CDR3 nucleotides: TGTGCCAGCAGCGTCGGGGCGGTTAGCGATGAGCAGTTCTTC. Protein product: CASSVGAVSDEQFF.

The gene calls are TRBV5-6 and TRBJ2-4; D unclear. The CDR3 is 13 residues long. V shed 0 bases and J shed 13 bases, with 14 bases lying between them. From germline, CDR1 is SGHDT and CDR2 YYEEEE. This CDR3 reads CASSLANQVQQYF. CDR3 DNA sequence: TGTGCCAGCAGCTTGGCCAACCAGGTCCAGCAGTACTTC.

This clonotype has more than one count but fewer than ten. CDR3 coding DNA: TGCGCCAGCACCCAGTCCCGTGGTAGGGGGTCGTACGAGCAGTACTTC. It encodes CASTQSRGRGSYEQYF. This rearrangement joins TRBV5-1 to TRBJ2-7; possible D gene TRBD1, 6 bases. Trimming pared 6 bases from V and 4 bases from J, leaving 23 bases between. Germline V gene lookup returns CDR1 SGHRS and CDR2 YFSETQ. The CDR3 covers 16 residues.

The CDR3 region is CATSSTLGRDKNIQYF. CDR3 bases: TGTGCCACCAGCTCTACTTTAGGGCGGGACAAAAACATTCAGTACTTC. The V gene is TRBV15, the J gene TRBJ2-4; D might be TRBD2 (6 bases). V was trimmed by 5 bases and J by 3 bases, leaving 17 bases between them. The CDR3 extends over 16 amino acids. Germline values: CDR1 LNHNV, CDR2 YYDKDF (reference sequence).

The rearrangement joins TRBV11-2 to TRBJ1-5; D is ambiguous. Germline lookup yields CDR1 SGHAT and CDR2 FQNNGV. This CDR3 region has 14 residues. The germline V and J ends were trimmed by 3 bases and 4 bases, with 10 bases remaining between them. CDR3 in amino acids: CASSFEVGNQPQHF. As DNA, the CDR3 is TGTGCCAGCAGCTTCGAGGTGGGTAATCAGCCCCAGCATTTT.

The rearrangement links TRBV5-1 to TRBJ2-3, with 12 nucleotides matching TRBD2. CDR3 length equals 19 residues. V shed 3 bases, J shed 0 bases, and the junction held 11 bases outside the gene matches. Germline V gene sequence: CDR1 SGHRS, CDR2 YFSETQ. CDR3 residues: CASSSFPGLAGSSTDTQYF. Here the CDR3 DNA reads TGCGCCAGCAGCTCCTTCCCCGGACTAGCGGGATCTAGCACAGATACGCAGTATTTT.

The rearrangement links TRBV29-1 to TRBJ2-1; weak D call: TRBD2 (6 bases). Germline CDR1 is SQVTM and CDR2 is ANQGSEA. CDR3 length: 12 residues. V dropped 3 bases and J dropped 5 bases, with 8 bases sitting between them. CDR3 in DNA: TGCAGCGTTGAGTTAGCGGACAATGAGCAGTTCTTC. As protein: CSVELADNEQFF.

The chain combines TRBV4-1 with TRBJ1-5, with D unclear. This CDR3 is built from 16 residues. Germline V CDR1 and CDR2: MGHRA, YSYEKL. V shed 1 base and J shed 6 bases, with 16 bases lying between them. CDR3 nucleotides: TGCGCCAGCAGCCAAGTCCAACTTGTCTCTTCTCAGCCCCAGCATTTT. It specifies CASSQVQLVSSQPQHF.

The CDR3 nucleotides read TGTGCCAGCAACGACGGGACAGGGGGGGATACGCAGTATTTT. As protein: CASNDGTGGDTQYF. The genes are TRBV7-9 and TRBJ2-3; the match to TRBD1 covers 11 bases. Germline values: CDR1 SEHNR, CDR2 FQNEAQ (reference sequence). The CDR3 is made up of 14 amino acids. Trimming at V came to 7 bases and at J to 6 bases, leaving 6 bases not matched to a gene. The full variable domain, completed using reference TRBV7-9 and TRBJ2-3, is DTGVSQNPRHKITKRGQNVTFRCDPISEHNRLYWYRQTLGQGPEFLTYFQNEAQLEKSRLLSDRFSAERPKGSFSTLEIQRTEQGDSAMYLCASNDGTGGDTQYFGPGTRLTVL.